This entry lists 24 T cell receptor beta chains sequenced from one sample in a study of blood T cell repertoires in COVID-19. TCRdb's table, derived via immunoSEQ multiplex PCR, lists solely in-frame clones and lacks some. Here the sample spans 150,000 to 200,000 clones, roughly 87% being singletons. The specimen sequenced was peripheral blood. The receptors shown here come from a woman in her 70s with COVID-19, enrolled during active disease.

A few counts support this clone. V is TRBV30 and J is TRBJ2-5; D gene unclear. The V end lost 2 bases, the J end lost 0 bases, and 7 bases lay between the germline ends. This CDR3 is built from 13 residues. Germline V gives CDR1 GTSNPN, CDR2 SVGIG (reference sequence). CDR3 bases: TGTGCCTGGAGTAGGAGTTACCAAGAGACCCAGTACTTC. Its protein is CAWSRSYQETQYF.

This clone occurred a few times. The V call is TRBV9, the J call TRBJ2-3, with a possible D match to TRBD2 (6 bases). The CDR3 length is 15 residues. The germline V and J ends were trimmed by 3 bases and 7 bases, with 18 bases remaining between them. Germline V gene sequence: CDR1 SGDLS, CDR2 YYNGEE. The CDR3 DNA reads as TGTGCCAGCAGCGAAGAAGGGACTCCCATAAATACGCAGTATTTT. Encoded protein: CASSEEGTPINTQYF.

V and J are TRBV15 and TRBJ1-5; a weak D match, TRBD1 (6 bases). Germline CDR1 is LNHNV and CDR2 is YYDKDF (reference sequence). V lost 1 base, J lost 6 bases, and 13 bases lay in between. The CDR3 has 15 amino acids. CDR3 DNA sequence: TGTGCCACCAGCAGAGCAACAGGGATCGGTCAGCCCCAGCATTTT. It codes for CATSRATGIGQPQHF. The whole variable domain, filled in from reference TRBV15 and TRBJ1-5, reads DAMVIQNPRYQVTQFGKPVTLSCSQTLNHNVMYWYQQKSSQAPKLLFHYYDKDFNNEADTPDNFQSRRPNTSFCFLDIRSPGLGDTAMYLCATSRATGIGQPQHFGDGTRLSIL.

The rearrangement uses TRBV28 and TRBJ1-4; TRBD1 matches 9 bases. The CDR3 covers 14 residues. Germline values: CDR1 MDHEN, CDR2 SYDVKM. Trimming removed 6 bases from V and 7 bases from J; junction bases left unmatched: 6. The DNA for the CDR3 is TGTGCCAGCAGGTCACAGGGGGCAACTGAAAAACTGTTTTTT. The encoded protein is CASRSQGATEKLFF.

The V and J genes are TRBV3-1 (or the pseudogene TRBV3-2) and TRBJ2-1; TRBD2 matches 12 bases. With V trimmed by 1 base and J by 6 bases, 4 bases remained unmatched. The CDR3 length is 16 residues. Looked up from germline, CDR1 is LGHDT and CDR2 is YNNKEL (reference sequence). CDR3: CASSQVLGLAGNEQFF. The CDR3, as DNA: TGTGCCAGCAGCCAAGTACTGGGACTAGCGGGCAATGAGCAGTTCTTC.

This sequence joins TRBV21-1 and TRBJ2-2; TRBD2, the D gene given by the table, was not confirmed from the DNA. TRBV21-1 is a documented pseudogene. The CDR3 consists of 16 residues. The CDR3: CASSKNLYRETGELFF. CDR3 sequence (DNA): TGTGCCAGCAGCAAGAATTTGTACCGGGAAACCGGGGAGCTGTTTTTT.

The chain is built from TRBV28 and TRBJ1-2, with 8 nucleotides matching TRBD1. This CDR3 comprises 14 residues. CDR1 is MDHEN, CDR2 SYDVKM, per germline. DNA of the CDR3: TGTGCGTCGACTCAGACAGGGGTGAACTATGGCTACACCTTC. Its protein product is CASTQTGVNYGYTF.

The gene calls are TRBV5-4 and TRBJ1-1; D is perhaps TRBD1 (6 bases). The CDR3 runs 17 residues. Germline CDR1 SGHNT, CDR2 YYREEE (reference sequence). V lost 0 bases and J lost 0, with 15 bases in between. CDR3 sequence (DNA): TGTGCCAGCAGCTTGGAATCGGCAGGGGTGTTGAACACTGAAGCTTTCTTT. It encodes CASSLESAGVLNTEAFF.

This clone showed up just once. This rearrangement joins TRBV3-1 (or the pseudogene TRBV3-2) to TRBJ2-2, with 8 bases lining up with TRBD1. The length of the CDR3 is 16 residues. V dropped 4 bases and J dropped 5; count of bases not matched to a gene: 9. The germline V gene encodes CDR1 LGHDT and CDR2 YNNKEL (reference sequence). The CDR3 protein is CASSPRTGRRTGELFF. DNA of the CDR3: TGTGCCAGCAGCCCCAGGACAGGGCGGAGGACCGGGGAGCTGTTTTTT.

The CDR3 spells CASSSRSAGNYEQYF. The CDR3 DNA sequence: TGTGCCAGCAGTTCCCGGTCAGCGGGTAACTACGAGCAGTACTTC. The chain links TRBV28 to TRBJ2-7, with a tentative D call TRBD2 (6 bases). This CDR3 region has 15 residues. Trimming removed 4 bases at V and 3 bases at J, with 16 bases between. CDR1 and CDR2 from the germline V gene are MDHEN and SYDVKM.

This clone was seen a handful of times. V usage is TRBV7-6 and J usage is TRBJ2-5; TRBD2 agrees at 9 bases. Germline V gene sequence: CDR1 SGHVS, CDR2 FNYEAQ. This CDR3 region has 15 residues. Unmatched junction bases numbered 4, after V lost 0 bases and J lost 5 bases. CDR3 region: CASSLAGSGSETQYF. The CDR3 region has the DNA TGTGCCAGCAGCTTAGCGGGTAGCGGGAGTGAGACCCAGTACTTC.

The chain has TRBV18 and TRBJ1-2; tentatively, D is TRBD1 (6 bases). CDR1 is KGHSH and CDR2 is LQKENI in the germline V gene. CDR3 size: 15 residues. Between the trimmed V and J ends, which lost 3 bases and 6 bases, there was a span of 17 bases. CDR3 in DNA: TGTGCCAGCTCACCTTCACAGGGACAAAAGGATGGCTACACCTTC. It yields the protein CASSPSQGQKDGYTF.

A few counts support this clone. The J gene is TRBJ2-2, the V gene TRBV6-5, with D possibly matching TRBD2 (6 bases). Per germline, CDR1 MNHEY and CDR2 SVGAGI. The V and J ends lost 2 bases and 2 bases respectively, with 12 bases between them. The CDR3 is made up of 16 amino acids. The CDR3 coding sequence is TGTGCCAGCAGTTACGCAGGGACTTTTAACACCGGGGAGCTGTTTTTT. This sequence encodes CASSYAGTFNTGELFF.

The chain recombines TRBV7-9 with TRBJ1-4, with 7 bases fitting TRBD1. Germline V lookup: CDR1 SEHNR, CDR2 FQNEAQ (reference sequence). Losses at the gene ends were 5 bases for V and 3 bases for J; bases not matched to a gene: 6. The CDR3 is 15 residues long. The CDR3 sequence is CASSPGQAANEKLFF. The CDR3 region has the DNA TGTGCCAGCAGCCCTGGACAGGCGGCTAATGAAAAACTGTTTTTT.

The V and J genes are TRBV10-3 and TRBJ2-3, with 10 bases that match TRBD2. The ends lost 6 bases at V and 5 bases at J; junction bases unmatched: 8. The V gene's germline CDR1 is ENHRY and CDR2 SYGVKD. This CDR3 is 15 amino acids long. The CDR3 loop is CAIRDLAGVVDTQYF. The CDR3 nucleotides are TGTGCCATCAGGGATCTAGCGGGAGTTGTAGATACGCAGTATTTT.

The chain couples TRBV11-2 to TRBJ2-1, with TRBD2 matching 14 bases. The length of the CDR3 is 17 residues. Looked up from germline, CDR1 is SGHAT and CDR2 is FQNNGV. The V gene end was trimmed by 5 bases and the J gene end by 9 bases; junction bases not matched to a gene: 12. CDR3 amino acids: CASSQTTGLAGVFEQFF. The CDR3 DNA is TGTGCCAGCAGCCAGACAACGGGACTAGCGGGAGTTTTTGAGCAGTTCTTC.

The genes are TRBV28 and TRBJ1-5; 7 bases line up with TRBD1. This CDR3 comprises 17 residues. Per the germline V gene, CDR1 is MDHEN and CDR2 is SYDVKM. V gave up 5 bases and J gave up 4 bases; unmatched junction bases: 14. CDR3 sequence reads: CASSPAAQGVWNQPQHF. In nucleotides, the CDR3 is TGTGCCAGCAGTCCGGCGGCGCAGGGGGTTTGGAATCAGCCCCAGCATTTT.

J is TRBJ2-2 and V is TRBV7-2; 13 bases are shared with TRBD2. This CDR3 comprises 16 residues. V shed 8 bases, J shed 6 bases, and the junction held 9 bases outside the gene matches. The germline V gene has CDR1 SGHTA and CDR2 FQGNSA. The CDR3 here is CASFVPGLAGSGELFF. DNA for the CDR3: TGTGCCAGCTTTGTACCGGGACTAGCGGGATCCGGGGAGCTGTTTTTT.

The J gene is TRBJ2-5, the V gene TRBV18, with 9 bases matching TRBD2. With 2 bases clipped from V and 2 bases from J, the junction kept 6 bases outside the gene matches. Germline assignment: CDR1 KGHSH and CDR2 LQKENI. The CDR3 runs 16 residues. CDR3 nucleotides: TGTGCCAGCTCACCAATCACCGCGGGAGGGCAAGAGACCCAGTACTTC. It is translated as CASSPITAGGQETQYF.

This clone was observed a few times. V is TRBV6-4 and J is TRBJ1-2, with a weak D call TRBD1 (6 bases). Per the germline V gene, CDR1 is MRHNA and CDR2 is SNTAGT. CDR3 length: 15 residues. Trimming took 4 bases from V and 8 from J, leaving 20 bases between them. CDR3 nucleotide sequence: TGTGCCAGCAGTGCCCTCATGGGGGGGGCCGGGGGCTACACCTTC. Protein sequence: CASSALMGGAGGYTF.

The chain joins TRBV29-1 to TRBJ2-3; D gene ambiguous. There are 13 residues in the CDR3. CDR1 SQVTM and CDR2 ANQGSEA come from the germline V gene. CDR3 sequence: CSATVWGTDTQYF. The CDR3 DNA reads TGCAGTGCTACAGTGTGGGGCACAGATACGCAGTATTTT.

The V call is TRBV6-2 or TRBV6-3, the J call TRBJ2-7, with D possibly being TRBD1 (6 bases). V lost 4 bases, J lost 7 bases, and 14 bases lay in between. This CDR3 region has 13 residues. Germline V gene lookup returns CDR1 MNHEY and CDR2 SVGEGT. The DNA of the CDR3 is TGTGCCAGCAGTTTACAGGGATTGGGGGAGCAGTACTTC. Its protein is CASSLQGLGEQYF.

CDR3 nucleotides: TGCGCCAGCAGCTTGAAACAGGGTTTAAGCAATCAGCCCCAGCATTTT. It yields the protein CASSLKQGLSNQPQHF. This sequence joins TRBV5-1 and TRBJ1-5; D may be TRBD1 (6 bases). CDR1 is SGHRS and CDR2 is YFSETQ in the germline V gene. This CDR3 spans 16 amino acids. The ends were cut back, 1 base at V and 1 base at J, with 12 bases in the middle. Supplemented by reference TRBV5-1 and TRBJ1-5, the full variable domain reads KAGVTQTPRYLIKTRGQQVTLSCSPISGHRSVSWYQQTPGQGLQFLFEYFSETQRNKGNFPGRFSGRQFSNSRSEMNVSTLELGDSALYLCASSLKQGLSNQPQHFGDGTRLSIL.

The chain couples TRBV7-9 to TRBJ2-1; 7 nucleotides match TRBD2. CDR1 SEHNR and CDR2 FQNEAQ come from the germline V gene (reference sequence). The CDR3 is made up of 18 amino acids. V was pared by 0 bases and J by 0 bases, with 8 bases of the junction left unmatched. The CDR3 is CASSLAPTSDLSYNEQFF. The CDR3 DNA reads as TGTGCCAGCAGCTTAGCGCCTACTAGCGACCTCTCCTACAATGAGCAGTTCTTC.